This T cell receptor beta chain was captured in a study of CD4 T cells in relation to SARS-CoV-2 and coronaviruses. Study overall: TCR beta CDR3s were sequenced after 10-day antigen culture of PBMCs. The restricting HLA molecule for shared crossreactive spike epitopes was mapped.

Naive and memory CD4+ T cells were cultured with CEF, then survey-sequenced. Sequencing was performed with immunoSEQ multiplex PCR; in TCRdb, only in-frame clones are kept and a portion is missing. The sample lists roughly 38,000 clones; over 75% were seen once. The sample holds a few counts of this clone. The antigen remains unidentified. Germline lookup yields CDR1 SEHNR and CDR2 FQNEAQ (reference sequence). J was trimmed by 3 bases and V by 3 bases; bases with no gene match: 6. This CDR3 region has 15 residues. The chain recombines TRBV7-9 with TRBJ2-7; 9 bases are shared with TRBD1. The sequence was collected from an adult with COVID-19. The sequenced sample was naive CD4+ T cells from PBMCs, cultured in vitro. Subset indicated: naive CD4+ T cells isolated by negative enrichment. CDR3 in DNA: TGTGCCAGCAGCTTCCAAGACAGGGGGGACTACGAGCAGTACTTC. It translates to CASSFQDRGDYEQYF.